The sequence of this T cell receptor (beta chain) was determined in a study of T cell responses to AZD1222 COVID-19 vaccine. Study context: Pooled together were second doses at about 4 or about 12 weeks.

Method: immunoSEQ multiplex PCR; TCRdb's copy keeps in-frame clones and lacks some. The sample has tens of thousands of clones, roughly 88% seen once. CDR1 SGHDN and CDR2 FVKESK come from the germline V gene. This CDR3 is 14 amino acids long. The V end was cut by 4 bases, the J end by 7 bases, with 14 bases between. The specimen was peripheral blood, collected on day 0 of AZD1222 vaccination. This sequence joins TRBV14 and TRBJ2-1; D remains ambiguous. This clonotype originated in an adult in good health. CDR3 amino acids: CASSPVLFRNEQFF. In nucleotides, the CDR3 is TGTGCCAGCAGCCCTGTACTATTTCGGAATGAGCAGTTCTTC.